This T cell receptor (beta chain) was observed in a study of blood T cell repertoires in COVID-19. The table lists this clone with a few counts. This table comes from immunoSEQ multiplex PCR, and its TCRdb copy is limited to in-frame clones, with some not included. The sample gives about 87,000 clones, around 81% of which show up once; less than 2.5% is in the top ten. CDR1 and CDR2 (germline): SGDLS, YYNGEE. The CDR3 contains 15 residues. V lost 2 bases and J lost 4, with 13 bases in between. The chain joins TRBV9 to TRBJ1-5, with D possibly matching TRBD1 (6 bases). This clonotype was sampled from a woman in her seventies with acute or convalescent COVID-19. The sample taken for sequencing was peripheral blood. CDR3 in amino acids: CASSVQAGANQPQHF. CDR3 coding DNA: TGTGCCAGCAGCGTTCAAGCGGGGGCGAATCAGCCCCAGCATTTT.